A single sample gave rise to the 30 T cell receptor beta chains below, sequenced in a study of blood T cells in healthy people across ages. With a J-beta primer mix and a sample-barcoded 5' primer, a second PCR ran about 7 to 11 cycles. MiXCR, run by TCRdb on the 5' RACE reads, gives a single entry per CDR3 protein. This table holds about 1.6 million distinct CDR3 sequences, about 35% found once. Sequenced material: blood. These receptors were collected from a young woman in good health.

This clonotype was counted only a few times. The rearrangement links TRBV28 to TRBJ2-3; 8 nucleotides align to TRBD2. CDR1 and CDR2 (germline): MDHEN, SYDVKM. The CDR3 extends over 18 amino acids. V dropped 3 bases and J dropped 7; count of bases not matched to a gene: 18. CDR3 nucleotide sequence: TGTGCCAGCAGTTTTGACCCCGTGAGCGGGAGATCGGGGAATACGCAGTATTTT. As protein: CASSFDPVSGRSGNTQYF. The full variable domain, completed using reference TRBV28 and TRBJ2-3, is DVKVTQSSRYLVKRTGEKVFLECVQDMDHENMFWYRQDPGLGLRLIYFSYDVKMKEKGDIPEGYSVSREKKERFSLILESASTNQTSMYLCASSFDPVSGRSGNTQYFGPGTRLTVL.

The chain joins TRBV3-1 to TRBJ1-5, with D tentatively TRBD1 (6 bases). The CDR3 consists of 15 residues. V lost 4 bases and J lost 4, with 14 bases in between. Germline V lookup: CDR1 LGHDT, CDR2 YNNKEL (reference sequence). The CDR3 nucleotides read TGTGCCAGCAGCCCCGGGGGCAGGTATAATCAGCCCCAGCATTTT. This codes for CASSPGGRYNQPQHF.

The chain couples TRBV12-3 or TRBV12-4 to TRBJ2-7; possibly TRBD1 for D (6 bases). Trimming stripped 4 bases from V and 5 bases from J, with 21 bases between. The CDR3 runs 16 residues. CDR3 amino acids: CASSSPLGGKADEQYF. As DNA, the CDR3 is TGTGCCAGCAGTTCCCCCTTAGGGGGTAAAGCTGACGAGCAGTACTTC.

The chain combines TRBV3-1 with TRBJ2-5, with no clear D. Germline V lookup: CDR1 LGHDT, CDR2 YNNKEL (reference sequence). The V end was cut by 1 base, the J end by 5 bases, with 14 bases between. The CDR3 consists of 15 residues. DNA of the CDR3: TGTGCCAGCAGCCAAGGTATTGGGTTGCTGGAGACCCAGTACTTC. The encoded protein is CASSQGIGLLETQYF.

The chain uses TRBV7-9 and TRBJ1-5; tentatively, D is TRBD1 (6 bases). Per the germline V gene, CDR1 is SEHNR and CDR2 is FQNEAQ (reference sequence). CDR3 size: 17 residues. Between the trimmed V and J ends, which lost 5 bases and 5 bases, there was a span of 22 bases. The CDR3 here is CASSPSEGDKIYQPQHF. Written as DNA, the CDR3 is TGTGCCAGCAGCCCATCGGAGGGGGACAAGATCTATCAGCCCCAGCATTTT.

The chain joins TRBV12-3 or TRBV12-4 to TRBJ2-5; D might be TRBD1 or TRBD2, each matching 7 bases. There are 16 residues in the CDR3. The ends were cut back, 6 bases at V and 5 bases at J, with 22 bases in the middle. The CDR3 DNA follows: TGTGCCAGCAGAGCTCAAGGAAGACAGGGAGGGGAGACCCAGTACTTC. Amino acid sequence: CASRAQGRQGGETQYF.

The chain links TRBV14 to TRBJ1-2, with D possibly being TRBD1 (5 bases). Trimming cost V 5 bases and J 4 bases, with 29 bases left between them. The CDR3 spans 19 residues. Germline CDR1 SGHDN, CDR2 FVKESK. The CDR3 DNA is TGTGCCAGCAGCAAATCTCGGGCTCTCCAGGAGGGGAAGAGCTATGGCTACACCTTC. Protein: CASSKSRALQEGKSYGYTF.

The J gene is TRBJ2-3, the V gene TRBV12-3 or TRBV12-4; maybe TRBD2 (6 bases). The CDR3 length is 14 residues. The V end was cut by 10 bases, the J end by 11 bases, with 25 bases between. For the CDR3, the DNA is TGTGCCACCATGGGGGGTGGAAGCACAGATGTGCAGTATTTT. It encodes CATMGGGSTDVQYF.

This chain links TRBV20-1 with TRBJ2-7, with D possibly matching TRBD2 (6 bases). Germline-derived CDR1 and CDR2 are DFQATT and SNEGSKA (reference sequence). Trimming pared 5 bases from V and 1 base from J, leaving 12 bases between. The CDR3 sequence is 13 residues long. The DNA for the CDR3 is TGCAGTGCTCCGGGTAGCGGTTCCTACGAGCAGTACTTC. It specifies CSAPGSGSYEQYF.

This chain joins TRBV5-6 and TRBJ2-5, with no clear D. The J call may be wrong; the DNA end is better matched by TRBJ2-7. The CDR3 is made up of 13 amino acids. Germline CDR1 is SGHDT and CDR2 is YYEEEE. The CDR3 coding sequence is TGTGCCAGCAGCTTGCGACCTCCGGACGAGCAGTACTTC. Its protein is CASSLRPPDEQYF.

This clonotype appeared once. At one of its ends the junction is not consistent with the germline gene, which may arise from a read error. The chain couples TRBV20-1 to TRBJ2-1, with D perhaps TRBD1 or TRBD2 (5 bases each). Germline CDR1 reads DFQATT; CDR2 reads SNEGSKA (reference sequence). The CDR3 sequence is 17 residues long. This chain's CDR3 is CSAPPDRGTLSYSEQFF. CDR3 DNA sequence: TGCAGTGCTCCCCCGGATCGAGGGACGCTCTCCTACAGTGAGCAGTTCTTC.

Only a few counts were recorded for this clonotype. DNA of the CDR3: TGTGCCAGCAGTTACGGATTGCTAGCGGGTATTCAAGAGACCCAGTACTTC. It specifies CASSYGLLAGIQETQYF. J is TRBJ2-5 and V is TRBV6-2 or TRBV6-3; TRBD2 agrees at 8 bases. The CDR3 is 17 amino acids. Germline trimming cut 2 bases from V and 2 bases from J; bases unmatched to any gene: 10. The germline CDR1 and CDR2 sequences are MNHEY and SVGEGT.

The CDR3 DNA is TGTGCCAACTCCCTAGCGGGAGGGCTCGAGCAGTACTTC. This sequence encodes CANSLAGGLEQYF. This rearrangement joins TRBV7-9 to TRBJ2-5; TRBD2 agrees at 12 bases. The closer fit of TRBJ2-7 to the DNA end suggests the J call may be wrong. Germline assignment: CDR1 SEHNR and CDR2 FQNEAQ (reference sequence). The CDR3 covers 13 residues.

This clonotype was observed a few times. The rearrangement links TRBV27 to TRBJ2-1; the match to TRBD2 covers 7 bases. V lost 6 bases, J lost 0 bases, and 5 bases stayed unmatched. The length of the CDR3 is 15 residues. Germline V gene sequence: CDR1 MNHEY, CDR2 SMNVEV (reference sequence). The CDR3 DNA reads as TGTGCCAGCAGCTACTTAGCGGGCTCCTACAATGAGCAGTTCTTC. It yields the protein CASSYLAGSYNEQFF.

CDR3 region: CATSRDLDQPQHF. The CDR3 DNA reads TGTGCCACCAGCAGAGATCTGGATCAGCCCCAGCATTTT. The chain joins TRBV15 to TRBJ1-5; D is ambiguous. CDR1 and CDR2 (germline): LNHNV, YYDKDF (reference sequence). V was pared by 0 bases and J by 5 bases, with 5 bases between. The CDR3 contains 13 residues. The full variable domain, rest sourced from reference TRBV15 and TRBJ1-5, is DAMVIQNPRYQVTQFGKPVTLSCSQTLNHNVMYWYQQKSSQAPKLLFHYYDKDFNNEADTPDNFQSRRPNTSFCFLDIRSPGLGDTAMYLCATSRDLDQPQHFGDGTRLSIL.

DNA for the CDR3: TGTGCCAGCAGCTTAGTGGCGGGGGCGGCCGGCCAGGGCAATGAGCAGTTCTTC. It specifies CASSLVAGAAGQGNEQFF. This sequence joins TRBV7-9 and TRBJ2-1, with a weak D call TRBD2 (7 bases). CDR1 and CDR2 from the germline V gene are SEHNR and FQNEAQ (reference sequence). This CDR3 is built from 18 residues. The V end lost 1 base, the J end lost 6 bases, and 22 bases lay between the germline ends.

In this sample, this clonotype turned up a few times. The J gene is TRBJ2-1, the V gene TRBV4-2; TRBD1 matches 7 bases. Germline V gives CDR1 LGHNA, CDR2 YNFKEQ. Trimming cost V 3 bases and J 5 bases; bases outside gene matches: 7. The CDR3 has 15 amino acids. The CDR3 here is CASSHGQVKDNEQFF. The CDR3 coding sequence is TGTGCCAGCAGCCATGGACAGGTAAAGGACAATGAGCAGTTCTTC.

The sample holds a few counts of this clonotype. The genes are TRBV2 and TRBJ2-1; maybe TRBD2 (6 bases). CDR1 and CDR2 (germline): SNHLY, FYNNEI. CDR3 length: 17 residues. Trimming took off 3 bases at V and 4 bases at J, with 19 bases between the two ends. CDR3 sequence: CASSEIATGLLYNEQFF. The DNA for the CDR3 is TGTGCCAGCAGTGAGATTGCTACGGGACTGCTATACAATGAGCAGTTCTTC.

The rearrangement uses TRBV7-9 and TRBJ2-1; no clear D gene. Germline CDR1 SEHNR, CDR2 FQNEAQ (reference sequence). The CDR3 is 13 residues long. V lost 5 bases, J lost 9 bases, and 14 bases lay in between. The CDR3 spells CASSPAVSPEQFF. The CDR3 coding sequence is TGTGCCAGCAGCCCCGCAGTGTCACCTGAGCAGTTCTTC.

The chain combines TRBV5-1 with TRBJ1-2, with no clear D. Deletions cut 0 bases from V and 4 bases from J, with 7 bases between. The CDR3 is 13 amino acids. Looked up from germline, CDR1 is SGHRS and CDR2 is YFSETQ. The CDR3 sequence: CASSLGPSYGYTF. The CDR3 DNA is TGCGCCAGCAGCTTGGGGCCCAGCTATGGCTACACCTTC.

In its sample, this clonotype was seen a few times. The rearrangement joins TRBV18 to TRBJ2-7; TRBD2 is a possible D gene (7 bases). Looked up from germline, CDR1 is KGHSH and CDR2 is LQKENI. V gave up 2 bases and J gave up 1 base, with 12 bases separating them. The CDR3 has 15 residues. CDR3 loop: CASSPGEGGSYEQYF. The DNA of the CDR3 is TGTGCCAGCTCACCAGGAGAGGGGGGGTCCTACGAGCAGTACTTC.

This chain uses TRBV30 with TRBJ2-1, with a possible D match to TRBD2 (6 bases). There are 14 residues in the CDR3. Germline values: CDR1 GTSNPN, CDR2 SVGIG (reference sequence). Trimming pared 1 base from V and 5 bases from J, leaving 12 bases between. This CDR3 is CAWSEASVDNEQFF. In DNA, the CDR3 is TGTGCCTGGAGTGAGGCTAGCGTTGACAATGAGCAGTTCTTC.

The chain employs TRBV7-2 and TRBJ2-7, with D perhaps assigned TRBD1 or TRBD2 (5 bases each). Trimming stripped 4 bases from V and 3 bases from J, with 16 bases between. Per germline, CDR1 SGHTA and CDR2 FQGNSA. The CDR3 totals 15 residues. Here the CDR3 reads CASSSLGTSRYEQYF. CDR3 DNA sequence: TGTGCCAGCAGCTCCCTCGGGACCTCTCGCTACGAGCAGTACTTC.

The J gene is TRBJ1-1, the V gene TRBV28; D uncertain. Germline loops: CDR1 MDHEN, CDR2 SYDVKM. The CDR3 has 14 amino acids. The V and J ends lost 4 bases and 3 bases respectively, with 12 bases between them. The CDR3 coding sequence is TGTGCCAGCAGTTCGACGGATGAGGACACTGAAGCTTTCTTT. This sequence encodes CASSSTDEDTEAFF.

This chain connects TRBV3-1 to TRBJ2-7; D unclear. The germline V and J ends were trimmed by 3 bases and 4 bases, with 10 bases remaining between them. This CDR3 is built from 13 residues. Germline values: CDR1 LGHDT, CDR2 YNNKEL (reference sequence). The DNA for the CDR3 is TGTGCCAGCAGCCATTCTAAGGTGTACGAGCAGTACTTC. Its translation: CASSHSKVYEQYF.

There are a few counts of this clonotype. The chain recombines TRBV7-3 with TRBJ1-2; D not resolved. This CDR3 comprises 16 residues. Germline CDR1 and CDR2: SGHTA and FQGTGA. V was pared by 4 bases and J by 0 bases, with 15 bases between. In DNA form, the CDR3 reads TGTGCCAGCAGCTCAATGATCGGAGAAGCTAACTATGGCTACACCTTC. This sequence encodes CASSSMIGEANYGYTF.

The chain combines TRBV12-3 or TRBV12-4 with TRBJ2-3, with D possibly being TRBD1 or TRBD2 (5 bases each). The V end lost 3 bases, the J end lost 3 bases, and 10 bases lay between the germline ends. This CDR3 has 14 residues. In DNA, the CDR3 is TGTGCCAGCAGTTTCTCTGGGACGACAGATACGCAGTATTTT. Amino acids: CASSFSGTTDTQYF.

The chain links TRBV27 to TRBJ2-7, with 11 bases fitting TRBD2. The last part of the DNA fits TRBJ2-5 better; the J call may be wrong. CDR1 MNHEY and CDR2 SMNVEV come from the germline V gene (reference sequence). CDR3 length equals 16 residues. CDR3 protein: CASRRLAGGKGETQYF. In DNA, the CDR3 is TGTGCCAGCAGAAGGCTAGCGGGAGGAAAGGGAGAGACCCAGTACTTC.

This clonotype was counted between two and nine times. The CDR3 nucleotides are TGTGCCAGCAGTGACAGTCTAGGGCGGTCCGAGCAGTTCTTC. It encodes CASSDSLGRSEQFF. The rearrangement links TRBV6-1 to TRBJ2-1; D is undetermined. This CDR3 comprises 14 residues. The germline V gene encodes CDR1 MNHNS and CDR2 SASEGT. Trimming shortened V by 3 bases and J by 10 bases, and 16 bases separated the two germline ends.

As for this clonotype: A much larger clone lies one base from this, so it may be a read error. The rearrangement links TRBV6-6 to TRBJ1-5; perhaps TRBD1 as D (5 bases). CDR1 and CDR2 from the germline V gene are MNHNY and SVGAGI (reference sequence). Between the trimmed V and J ends, which lost 8 bases and 2 bases, there was a span of 16 bases. CDR3 size: 15 residues. Here the CDR3 DNA reads TGTGCCAGCGGCGAGGGGAGGCGAGGCAATCAGCCCCAGCATTTT. The encoded protein is CASGEGRRGNQPQHF.